A selection of T cell receptor beta chains follows, all from one sample in a study of technical replicates of blood from a handful of donors. Only in-frame clones appear in the TCRdb table, and some are missing; sequencing was by immunoSEQ multiplex PCR. The sample includes 91,000 or so clones, 95% of them seen just once. Sequencing was done on a sample of T cells isolated from PBMCs. The receptors come from a human donor in good health. CDR3s include the opening cysteine and the closing phenylalanine or tryptophan. The D gene is left open where the match is weak. Expanded clones get a size class; other rows say once, few or many, or leave the size out.

j_gene	abundance	d_gene	len	v_gene	CDR3nt	CDR3aa
TRBJ1-4	.	.	12	TRBV7-9	TGTGCCAGCAGCTTAGGCGATGAAAAACTGTTTTTT	CASSLGDEKLFF
TRBJ1-1	few	.	11	TRBV29-1	TGCAGCGTTGTAGGGGATACTGAAGCTTTCTTT	CSVVGDTEAFF
TRBJ1-5	.	.	15	TRBV4-2	TGTGCCAGCAGCCAGGAATTAACAGGGCGTCAGCCCCAGCATTTT	CASSQELTGRQPQHF
TRBJ2-1	.	.	13	TRBV11-2	TGTGCCAGCAGCTTTGCAGGGGTCAATGAGCAGTTCTTC	CASSFAGVNEQFF
TRBJ1-5	once	.	14	TRBV10-2	TGCGCCAGCAGTTCGGGAGATAGCAATCAGCCCCAGCATTTT	CASSSGDSNQPQHF
TRBJ2-1	.	.	11	TRBV6-5	TGTGCCACCCGCGGTACCAATGAGCAGTTCTTC	CATRGTNEQFF
TRBJ1-2	.	.	15	TRBV21-1	TGTGCCAGCAGCAGAGGATACAGGGAAACCTATGGCTACACCTTC	CASSRGYRETYGYTF
TRBJ2-1	.	TRBD2	17	TRBV6-1	TGTGCCAGCAGTGAAGCGTATCGTCGGCTAGCGGGAGTGGAGCAGTTCTTC	CASSEAYRRLAGVEQFF
TRBJ1-3	.	.	17	TRBV21-1	TGTGCCAGCAGCCTAGGGGAAGGTCCCTCTTCTGGAAACACCATATATTTT	CASSLGEGPSSGNTIYF
TRBJ2-5	once	.	14	TRBV5-5	TGTGCCAGCAGCCGGCAGGGGCCCCAAGAGACCCAGTACTTC	CASSRQGPQETQYF
TRBJ2-6	.	.	17	TRBV5-4	TGTGCCAGCAGCGGCGGGACGGCCAGCTCTGGGGCCAACGTCCTGACTTTC	CASSGGTASSGANVLTF
TRBJ2-1	.	TRBD1	18	TRBV4-1	TGCGCCAGCAGCCAGGGACAGGGTATTTTTACCTCCTACAATGAGCAGTTCTTC	CASSQGQGIFTSYNEQFF
TRBJ2-1	.	.	14	TRBV5-4	TGTGCCAGCAGCCCGGTTAGCTCCTACAATGAGCAGTTCTTC	CASSPVSSYNEQFF
TRBJ2-7	.	TRBD2	15	TRBV2	TGTGCCAGCAGTGCAAGGGAGTCGGGAGGGAACGAGCAGTACTTC	CASSARESGGNEQYF
TRBJ1-1	.	.	13	TRBV7-9	TGTGCCAGCAGCTCAACAGAGAACACTGAAGCTTTCTTT	CASSSTENTEAFF
TRBJ2-5	once	TRBD2	15	TRBV6-5	TGTGCCAGCAGTTACTCTTGGACTAGCGGAGAGACCCAGTACTTC	CASSYSWTSGETQYF
TRBJ2-7	.	TRBD1	17	TRBV7-8	TGTGCCAGCAGCCCATCATTAAAGTCGACAGGGACCTACGAGCAGTACTTC	CASSPSLKSTGTYEQYF
TRBJ1-2	.	.	17	TRBV28	TGTGCCAGCAGGCTCTGGAAACTAGGACAGCCTAACTATGGCTACACCTTC	CASRLWKLGQPNYGYTF
TRBJ2-7	.	TRBD1	15	TRBV9	TGTGCCAGCAGCCCAACCCCCGGGACAGCCTACGAGCAGTACTTC	CASSPTPGTAYEQYF
TRBJ1-1	.	.	16	TRBV18	TGTGCCAGCTCACCACCAGCGAGCAAACTCGACACTGAAGCTTTCTTT	CASSPPASKLDTEAFF
TRBJ2-4	.	.	15	TRBV28	TGTGCCAGCAGTAAGACTATCATAGCCAAAAACATTCAGTACTTC	CASSKTIIAKNIQYF
TRBJ2-7	.	.	12	TRBV5-6	TGTGCCAGCAGCAGGGACACCTACGAGCAGTACTTC	CASSRDTYEQYF
TRBJ2-1	.	TRBD2	15	TRBV19	TGTGCCAGCAGACGCGGGACTAGCGGGGGCAATGAGCAGTTCTTC	CASRRGTSGGNEQFF
TRBJ2-3	.	TRBD2	15	TRBV2	TGTGCCAGCAGCCCGACTAGCGGGGTGACAGATACGCAGTATTTT	CASSPTSGVTDTQYF
TRBJ2-5	once	TRBD2	14	TRBV2	TGTGCCAGCAGCCCCGGGACTAGCTCCCAGACCCAGTACTTC	CASSPGTSSQTQYF
TRBJ2-2	.	.	12	TRBV7-9	TGTGCCAGCCTCCAGGGGTCCGGGGAGCTGTTTTTT	CASLQGSGELFF
TRBJ1-3	.	.	16	TRBV5-8	TGTGCCAGCAGTCTCAGACTGACCTCCTCTGGAAACACCATATATTTT	CASSLRLTSSGNTIYF
TRBJ2-5	.	TRBD1	13	TRBV28	TGTGCCAGCAGAGAGGGACAGCGAGAGACCCAGTACTTC	CASREGQRETQYF
TRBJ2-5	.	.	15	TRBV27	TGTGCCAGCAGTATCGTACAGGGTGGGATGGAGACCCAGTACTTC	CASSIVQGGMETQYF
TRBJ2-1	.	TRBD1	16	TRBV19	TGTGCCAGTAGCCGTGGGACAGGGGATAATTACAATGAGCAGTTCTTC	CASSRGTGDNYNEQFF
TRBJ1-5	.	.	14	TRBV28	TGTGCCAGCAGTTTCACAGGGTATAATCAGCCCCAGCATTTT	CASSFTGYNQPQHF
TRBJ2-5	.	.	12	TRBV29-1	TGCAGCGTGACAAAAACCCAAGAGACCCAGTACTTC	CSVTKTQETQYF
TRBJ1-6	.	.	16	TRBV27	TGTGCCAGCAGTTTATCGTGGCCGGGGGAAGGTTCACCCCTCCACTTT	CASSLSWPGEGSPLHF
TRBJ2-1	.	.	11	TRBV27	TGTGCCAGCAACAGGGAGGGTGAGCAGTTCTTC	CASNREGEQFF
TRBJ2-7	.	TRBD2	16	TRBV4-1	TGCGCCAGCAGCCAAAAACTAGCGGGGGGAACTCACGAGCAGTACTTC	CASSQKLAGGTHEQYF
TRBJ1-1	.	.	14	TRBV4-1	TGCGCCAGCACCAAAGGAACAGTGAACACTGAAGCTTTCTTT	CASTKGTVNTEAFF